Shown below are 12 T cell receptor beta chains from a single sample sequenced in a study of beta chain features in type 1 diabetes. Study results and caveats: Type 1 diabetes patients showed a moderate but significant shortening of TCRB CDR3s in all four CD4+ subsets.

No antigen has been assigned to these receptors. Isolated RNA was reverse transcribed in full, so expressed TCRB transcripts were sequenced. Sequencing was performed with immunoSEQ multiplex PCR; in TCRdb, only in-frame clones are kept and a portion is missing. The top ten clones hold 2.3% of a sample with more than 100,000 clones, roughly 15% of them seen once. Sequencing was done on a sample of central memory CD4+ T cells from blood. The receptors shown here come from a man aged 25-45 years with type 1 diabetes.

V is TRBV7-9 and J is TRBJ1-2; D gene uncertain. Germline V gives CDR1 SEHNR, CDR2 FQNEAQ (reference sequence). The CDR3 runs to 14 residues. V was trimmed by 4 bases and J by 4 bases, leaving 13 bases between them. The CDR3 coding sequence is TGTGCCAGCAGCTCAGAGCCTGGAGGCTATGGCTACACCTTC. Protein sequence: CASSSEPGGYGYTF.

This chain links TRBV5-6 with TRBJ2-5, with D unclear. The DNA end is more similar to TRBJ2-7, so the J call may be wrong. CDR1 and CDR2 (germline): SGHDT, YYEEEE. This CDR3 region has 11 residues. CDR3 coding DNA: TGTGCCAGCAGCTCCGCATACGAGCAGTACTTC. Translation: CASSSAYEQYF.

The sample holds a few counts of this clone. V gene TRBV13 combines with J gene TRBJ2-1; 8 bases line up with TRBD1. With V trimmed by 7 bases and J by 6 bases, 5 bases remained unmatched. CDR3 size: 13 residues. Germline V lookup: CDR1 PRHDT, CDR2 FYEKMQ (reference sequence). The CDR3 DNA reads TGTGCCAGCACCGTAACAGGGGGCAATGAGCAGTTCTTC. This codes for CASTVTGGNEQFF.

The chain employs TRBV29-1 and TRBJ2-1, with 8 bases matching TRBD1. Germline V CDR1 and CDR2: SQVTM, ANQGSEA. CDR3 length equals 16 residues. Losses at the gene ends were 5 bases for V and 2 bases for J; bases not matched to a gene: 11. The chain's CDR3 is CSVSHRTGSAYNEQFF. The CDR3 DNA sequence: TGCAGCGTTTCGCACAGGACAGGGTCGGCCTACAATGAGCAGTTCTTC.

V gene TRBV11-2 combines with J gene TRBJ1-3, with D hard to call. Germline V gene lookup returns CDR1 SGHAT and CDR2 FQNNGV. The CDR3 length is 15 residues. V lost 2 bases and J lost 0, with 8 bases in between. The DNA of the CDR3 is TGTGCCAGCAGCTTAAGCGGGTACTCTGGAAACACCATATATTTT. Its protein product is CASSLSGYSGNTIYF.

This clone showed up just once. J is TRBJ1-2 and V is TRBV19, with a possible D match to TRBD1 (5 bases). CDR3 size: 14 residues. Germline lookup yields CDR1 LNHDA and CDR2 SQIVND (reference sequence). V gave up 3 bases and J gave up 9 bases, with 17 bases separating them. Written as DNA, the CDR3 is TGTGCCAGTAGTATGGGGCAGACTCCCCCCCGCTACACCTTC. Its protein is CASSMGQTPPRYTF.

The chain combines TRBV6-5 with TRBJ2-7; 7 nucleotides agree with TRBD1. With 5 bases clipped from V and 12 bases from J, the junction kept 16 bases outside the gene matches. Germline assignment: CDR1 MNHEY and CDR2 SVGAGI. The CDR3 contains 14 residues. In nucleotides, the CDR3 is TGTGCCAGCAGTACCAACTCCGGGACAGCAAGGTGGTACTTC. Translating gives CASSTNSGTARWYF.

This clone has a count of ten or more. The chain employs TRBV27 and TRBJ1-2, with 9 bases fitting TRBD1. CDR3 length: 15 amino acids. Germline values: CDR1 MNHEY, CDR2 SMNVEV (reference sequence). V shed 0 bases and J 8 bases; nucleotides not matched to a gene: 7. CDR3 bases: TGTGCCAGCAGTTTATCGCCCGGGACAGGGCCCGGCTACACCTTC. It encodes CASSLSPGTGPGYTF.

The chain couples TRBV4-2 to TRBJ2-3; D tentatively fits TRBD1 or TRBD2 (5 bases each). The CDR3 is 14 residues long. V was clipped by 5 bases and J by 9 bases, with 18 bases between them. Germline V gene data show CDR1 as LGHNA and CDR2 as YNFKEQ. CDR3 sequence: CASSLAVGDRTQYF. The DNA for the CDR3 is TGTGCCAGCAGCTTGGCAGTGGGGGATCGGACGCAGTATTTT.

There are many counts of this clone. The CDR3 reads CASSAFTDTQYF. CDR3 nucleotides: TGTGCCAGCAGCGCCTTCACAGATACGCAGTATTTT. The chain combines TRBV7-2 with TRBJ2-3; no firm D call. The CDR3 contains 12 residues. Trimming removed 5 bases at V and 2 bases at J, with 5 bases between. Germline assignment: CDR1 SGHTA and CDR2 FQGNSA.

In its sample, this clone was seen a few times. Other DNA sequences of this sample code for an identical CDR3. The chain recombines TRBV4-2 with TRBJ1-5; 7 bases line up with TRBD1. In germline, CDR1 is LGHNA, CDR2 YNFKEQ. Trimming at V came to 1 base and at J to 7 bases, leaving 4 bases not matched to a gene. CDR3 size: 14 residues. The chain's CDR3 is CASSQGQGEQPQHF. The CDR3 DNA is TGTGCCAGCAGCCAAGGACAGGGCGAACAGCCCCAGCATTTT.

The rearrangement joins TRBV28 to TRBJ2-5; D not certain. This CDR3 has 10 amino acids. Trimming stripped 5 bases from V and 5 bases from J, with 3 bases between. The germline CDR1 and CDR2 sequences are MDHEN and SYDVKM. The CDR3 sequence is CASSAETQYF. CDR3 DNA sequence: TGTGCCAGCAGTGCGGAGACCCAGTACTTC.